These T cell receptor beta chains were read from a single sample in a study of Ad26.COV2.S vaccination and SARS-CoV-2 variants. Generated by immunoSEQ multiplex PCR, the TCRdb table keeps only in-frame clones and is missing some. The table records approximately 300,000 clones, 85% to 90% of them present only once. This specimen was peripheral blood, taken in a trial of Ad26.COV2.S vaccine versus placebo. The receptors come from a person aged 18-65 years who received the Ad26.COV2.S COVID-19 vaccine or a placebo. The CDR3 runs from the conserved cysteine through the conserved F or W. The D gene is left open where the match is weak. Size is stated for part of the rows, as once, few or many counts, or as a class when the clone is expanded.

size,V,D,J,DNA,CDR3
.,TRBV7-8,.,TRBJ2-7,TGTGCCAGCAGCTTGAAGAGCCAGGTCCCCTACGAGCAGTACTTC,CASSLKSQVPYEQYF
.,TRBV27,TRBD1,TRBJ2-6,TGTGCCAGCAGTCCGGACAGGGTGGGGTCTGGGGCCAACGTCCTGACTTTC,CASSPDRVGSGANVLTF
.,TRBV4-2,TRBD1,TRBJ1-2,TGTGCCAGCAGCCAGGCTCAGGGTCGAGGGGGCGCGAACTATGGCTACACCTTC,CASSQAQGRGGANYGYTF
.,TRBV7-2,.,TRBJ2-4,TGTGCCAGCAGCTCCCTCCCAGGAGCCAAAAACATTCAGTACTTC,CASSSLPGAKNIQYF
.,TRBV18,.,TRBJ1-5,TGTGCCAGCTCACCACAGTATCAGGGTAGCAATCAGCCCCAGCATTTT,CASSPQYQGSNQPQHF
.,TRBV21-1,.,TRBJ2-1,TGTGCCAGCAGCGCCGGGACTACCTCTCGCTCCTACAATGAGCAGTTCTTC,CASSAGTTSRSYNEQFF
.,TRBV19,.,TRBJ1-1,TGTGCCAGTAGTAAGGGCGAAGCTTTCTTT,CASSKGEAFF
.,TRBV5-1,.,TRBJ1-2,TGCGCCAGCAGCTTGGAGGGCTATGGCTACACCTTC,CASSLEGYGYTF
.,TRBV18,.,TRBJ2-7,TGTGCCAGCTCATCGAAAGGTCCCCCGGATAGCTCCTACGAGCAGTACTTC,CASSSKGPPDSSYEQYF
.,TRBV11-3,.,TRBJ2-1,TGTGCCAGCAGCCAAGGGCCCTCCTACAATGAGCAGTTCTTC,CASSQGPSYNEQFF
once,TRBV20-1,.,TRBJ2-1,TGCAGTGCTAGTCTGGGCCCACGGGAGCAGTTCTTC,CSASLGPREQFF
.,TRBV7-9,.,TRBJ2-1,TGTGCCAGCAGCTTTCGGACAATTCTCTACAATGAGCAGTTCTTC,CASSFRTILYNEQFF
.,TRBV5-6,.,TRBJ1-2,TGTGCCAGCAGCTTGGTCTTTGGAGCTAACTATGGCTACACCTTC,CASSLVFGANYGYTF
.,TRBV30,TRBD1,TRBJ1-4,TGTGCCTGGAGGGGGGACAGGGGAGGCGAAAAACTGTTTTTT,CAWRGDRGGEKLFF
few,TRBV27,.,TRBJ1-2,TGTGCCAGCAGTTTATACAGGGCAGGAGGCTACACCTTC,CASSLYRAGGYTF
.,TRBV7-2,.,TRBJ1-4,TGTGCCAGCAGCCCGCCCTTGGGGAAACTGTTTTTT,CASSPPLGKLFF
.,TRBV21-1,.,TRBJ1-3,TGTGCCAGCAGCACAATGACAAGGGGGTCGAATGACGACACCATATATTTT,CASSTMTRGSNDDTIYF
.,TRBV1,.,TRBJ2-3,TGCACCAGCAGCCAAGTATGGGGTGGCACAGATACGCAGTATTTT,CTSSQVWGGTDTQYF
.,TRBV6-5,TRBD1,TRBJ2-5,TGTGCCAGCAGTTACCAGGGGGCCCAAGAGACCCAGTACTTC,CASSYQGAQETQYF
.,TRBV30,.,TRBJ1-3,TGTGCCTGGAGTGTAGGTGTTGGAAACACCATATATTTT,CAWSVGVGNTIYF
.,TRBV11-2,TRBD2,TRBJ2-1,TGTGCCAGCAGCTTAGTCCCCAGCGGGGGGGCCTCACGGTTCTTC,CASSLVPSGGASRFF
.,TRBV20-1,.,TRBJ1-2,TGCAGTGCCGTTCTGCGCGGGGGCTACACCTTC,CSAVLRGGYTF